This passage covers 24 T cell receptor beta chains from one sample sequenced in a study of neurological immune-mediated disorders. One entry per CDR3 protein, called by TCRdb with MiXCR from the 5' RACE reads. The sample includes tens of thousands of distinct CDR3 sequences, 11% of them seen just once. The sequenced sample consisted of PBMCs. All receptors derive from a man in his 60s in good health.

This clonotype has at least ten counts. The V call is TRBV3-1, the J call TRBJ2-7; a weak D match, TRBD2 (5 bases). V was trimmed by 0 bases and J by 2 bases, leaving 11 bases between them. The germline V gene has CDR1 LGHDT and CDR2 YNNKEL (reference sequence). CDR3 length equals 15 residues. CDR3 coding DNA: TGTGCCAGCAGCCAAGATTTGGGAGTTCCCTACGAGCAGTACTTC. Its protein product is CASSQDLGVPYEQYF.

This clonotype was observed many times. At one of its ends the junction is not consistent with the germline gene, which may arise from a read error. The chain combines TRBV7-2 with TRBJ2-2; tentatively, D is TRBD1 (5 bases). Per the germline V gene, CDR1 is SGHTA and CDR2 is FQGNSA. The length of the CDR3 is 15 residues. DNA of the CDR3: TGTGCCAGCAGTTTAGGGGCCTTACGCACCGGGGAGCTGTTTTTT. It yields the protein CASSLGALRTGELFF.

On this clonotype itself: An end of the junction does not agree with germline; a read error may underlie this. This chain links TRBV7-9 with TRBJ2-1; D call uncertain. The CDR3 is 15 amino acids. CDR1 SEHNR and CDR2 FQNEAQ come from the germline V gene (reference sequence). This CDR3 is CASRLASRSYNEQLF. CDR3 coding DNA: TGTGCCAGCAGATTAGCCAGCAGATCCTACAATGAGCAGCTCTTC.

The table lists this clonotype with many counts. The chain carries TRBV28 and TRBJ2-7; 10 nucleotides match TRBD2. Germline values: CDR1 MDHEN, CDR2 SYDVKM. The CDR3 is 14 residues long. Trimming took 7 bases from V and 1 from J; bases not matched to a gene: 4. CDR3 coding DNA: TGTGCCAGCATTAATAGCGGGAGGTCCTACGAGCAGTACTTC. Amino acid sequence: CASINSGRSYEQYF. Using reference TRBV28 and TRBJ2-7 for the parts outside the CDR3, the full variable domain is DVKVTQSSRYLVKRTGEKVFLECVQDMDHENMFWYRQDPGLGLRLIYFSYDVKMKEKGDIPEGYSVSREKKERFSLILESASTNQTSMYLCASINSGRSYEQYFGPGTRLTVT.

A word on this clonotype: The junction differs from germline at one of its ends, possibly a read error. The chain couples TRBV5-6 to TRBJ2-5; TRBD1 agrees at 7 bases. The CDR3 runs to 14 residues. Germline CDR1 reads SGHDT; CDR2 reads YYEEEE. The CDR3 region is CDSSFTTGQETQYF. In nucleotides, the CDR3 is TGTGACAGCAGCTTTACGACAGGGCAAGAGACCCAGTACTTC.

This clonotype has ten or more counts. The chain couples TRBV20-1 to TRBJ2-3, with D tentatively TRBD2 (6 bases). CDR3 length: 14 residues. The V and J ends lost 0 bases and 3 bases respectively, with 10 bases between them. CDR1 is DFQATT and CDR2 is SNEGSKA in the germline V gene (reference sequence). The DNA of the CDR3 is TGCAGTGCTAGAGATAGCCTAGCGACAGATACGCAGTATTTT. It specifies CSARDSLATDTQYF.

The sample holds many counts of this clonotype. The chain has TRBV5-5 and TRBJ1-4, with D tentatively TRBD1 (6 bases). Germline V gene lookup returns CDR1 SGHKS and CDR2 YYEKEE (reference sequence). This CDR3 contains 14 residues. The V gene lost 4 bases and the J gene lost 5 bases, with 12 bases spanning the gap. The CDR3 coding sequence is TGTGCCAGCAGCCTGGGACACCGGAATGAAAAACTGTTTTTT. Translated, it gives CASSLGHRNEKLFF.

In this sample, this clonotype turned up many times. The chain combines TRBV20-1 with TRBJ1-5; D is undetermined. Germline values: CDR1 DFQATT, CDR2 SNEGSKA (reference sequence). The CDR3 is made up of 13 amino acids. The V end was cut by 6 bases, the J end by 7 bases, with 16 bases between. CDR3 amino acids: CSARKEADQPQHF. In DNA form, the CDR3 reads TGCAGTGCGCGTAAGGAGGCGGACCAGCCCCAGCATTTT.

This clonotype was recorded many times. The chain employs TRBV7-2 and TRBJ2-7, with D possibly TRBD1 on 5 matching bases. This CDR3 has 17 residues. Germline V gene data show CDR1 as SGHTA and CDR2 as FQGNSA. V lost 0 bases and J 5 bases, leaving 20 bases between the germline ends. The CDR3 loop is CASSLASGIQGQDEQYF. The CDR3 DNA reads as TGTGCCAGCAGCTTAGCTTCGGGTATCCAGGGTCAGGACGAGCAGTACTTC.

This clonotype was seen repeatedly, ten times or more. At one end the junction does not follow the germline gene, possibly because of a read error. The J gene is TRBJ2-7, the V gene TRBV11-3; D possibly corresponds to TRBD1 (6 bases). This CDR3 spans 11 amino acids. CDR1 and CDR2 (germline): SGHNT, YENEEA. The CDR3 DNA sequence: TGTGCCAGCAGCTTAGAAGCAGGGGTGCGCTTC. It yields the protein CASSLEAGVRF.

This clonotype was picked up many times. The chain has TRBV7-9 and TRBJ2-1; D possibly corresponds to TRBD1 (6 bases). From germline, CDR1 is SEHNR and CDR2 FQNEAQ (reference sequence). This CDR3 is 14 amino acids long. V was shortened by 5 bases and J by 4 bases, with 12 bases between the two germline ends. DNA of the CDR3: TGTGCCAGCAGCCTGAGGACAGTATACAATGAGCAGTTCTTC. It translates to CASSLRTVYNEQFF.

This clonotype was recorded at least ten times. The chain employs TRBV10-3 and TRBJ1-4; D uncertain. This CDR3 region has 13 residues. Per germline, CDR1 ENHRY and CDR2 SYGVKD. V lost 2 bases and J lost 6, with 7 bases in between. The CDR3 DNA sequence: TGTGCCATCAGTGAGCCCCGAGATGAAAAACTGTTTTTT. Translation: CAISEPRDEKLFF.

The chain joins TRBV12-3 or TRBV12-4 to TRBJ1-1; D not resolved. The V gene lost 6 bases and the J gene lost 1 base, with 9 bases spanning the gap. The CDR3 loop spans 13 amino acids. CDR3 in DNA: TGTGCCAGCAGAGGACGGGGGAACACTGAAGCTTTCTTT. Its protein is CASRGRGNTEAFF.

In its sample, this clonotype was seen many times. V usage is TRBV5-1 and J usage is TRBJ1-1; D unresolved. Trimming stripped 7 bases from V and 0 bases from J, with 10 bases between. Germline lookup yields CDR1 SGHRS and CDR2 YFSETQ. CDR3 length: 13 residues. The CDR3 DNA sequence: TGCGCCAGCGGATTGCAGATGAACACTGAAGCTTTCTTT. Translation gives CASGLQMNTEAFF.

The sample holds many counts of this clonotype. V gene TRBV7-2 combines with J gene TRBJ1-1; 11 bases are shared with TRBD1. From germline, CDR1 is SGHTA and CDR2 FQGNSA. Losses at the gene ends were 6 bases for V and 5 bases for J; bases not matched to a gene: 11. The CDR3 extends over 16 amino acids. CDR3 sequence: CASSYLPGTGGTEAFF. The CDR3 nucleotides are TGTGCCAGCAGTTACCTCCCCGGGACAGGGGGAACTGAAGCTTTCTTT.

This clonotype was observed at least ten times. The chain uses TRBV5-1 and TRBJ1-2, with D possibly being TRBD1 (5 bases). CDR3 length: 16 residues. V lost 2 bases and J lost 0, with 14 bases in between. From germline, CDR1 is SGHRS and CDR2 YFSETQ. Here the CDR3 DNA reads TGCGCCAGCAGCTTTGGTGTCGACAGAACTAACTATGGCTACACCTTC. Its translation: CASSFGVDRTNYGYTF. Filled out from reference TRBV5-1 and TRBJ1-2, the complete variable domain reads KAGVTQTPRYLIKTRGQQVTLSCSPISGHRSVSWYQQTPGQGLQFLFEYFSETQRNKGNFPGRFSGRQFSNSRSEMNVSTLELGDSALYLCASSFGVDRTNYGYTFGSGTRLTVV.

This clonotype was detected a few times. The gene calls are TRBV6-1 and TRBJ1-5; no clear D. V was cut by 7 bases and J by 0 bases, with 10 bases left in between. This CDR3 spans 14 amino acids. CDR1 is MNHNS, CDR2 SASEGT, per germline. CDR3 nucleotides: TGTGCCAGCAATGACATTTATAGCAATCAGCCCCAGCATTTT. Translation gives CASNDIYSNQPQHF.

Ten or more counts support this clonotype. V gene TRBV5-4 combines with J gene TRBJ2-1; 9 nucleotides line up with TRBD2. V lost 0 bases to trimming and J lost 3 bases; unmatched junction nucleotides: 7. The CDR3 covers 17 residues. CDR1 is SGHNT and CDR2 is YYREEE in the germline V gene (reference sequence). The CDR3 here is CASSLGGASGVYNEQFF. The CDR3 DNA reads as TGTGCCAGCAGCTTGGGAGGGGCTAGCGGGGTCTACAATGAGCAGTTCTTC.

The table lists this clonotype with many counts. This chain connects TRBV5-6 to TRBJ2-5; D is ambiguous. Germline CDR1 and CDR2: SGHDT and YYEEEE. The CDR3 spans 14 residues. Deletions cut 0 bases from V and 2 bases from J, with 8 bases between. CDR3 amino acids: CASSLGTVQETQYF. CDR3 nucleotides: TGTGCCAGCAGCTTGGGGACGGTACAAGAGACCCAGTACTTC.

Many counts were recorded for this clonotype. V gene TRBV20-1 combines with J gene TRBJ1-3; D unclear. The germline CDR1 and CDR2 sequences are DFQATT and SNEGSKA (reference sequence). This CDR3 has 14 residues. V lost 0 bases to trimming and J lost 0 bases, with 6 bases between them. The chain's CDR3 is CSAREASSGNTIYF. The CDR3 nucleotides are TGCAGTGCTAGAGAGGCCAGCTCTGGAAACACCATATATTTT.

The V call is TRBV20-1, the J call TRBJ2-5, with D possibly being TRBD2 (5 bases). The germline CDR1 and CDR2 sequences are DFQATT and SNEGSKA (reference sequence). With 3 bases removed from V and 4 bases from J, the gap between germline ends came to 18 bases. This CDR3 spans 15 amino acids. The CDR3 protein is CSARDTSGSGETQYF. For the CDR3, the DNA is TGCAGTGCTAGGGATACTTCGGGGTCGGGAGAGACCCAGTACTTC.

In its sample, this clonotype was seen many times. This CDR3 is CASSPGTSLGETQYF. The CDR3 DNA reads as TGCGCCAGCAGCCCCGGGACTAGTTTAGGGGAGACCCAGTACTTC. The chain uses TRBV5-1 and TRBJ2-5; TRBD2 aligns across 8 bases. The junction had 10 bases not matched to a gene; V was cut back by 4 bases and J by 5 bases. Germline assignment: CDR1 SGHRS and CDR2 YFSETQ. The CDR3 runs to 15 residues.

Regarding this clonotype: The junction and the germline gene differ at one end; a read error may be behind it. The V call is TRBV25-1, the J call TRBJ1-6; 7 bases line up with TRBD1. The CDR3 is made up of 19 amino acids. Looked up from germline, CDR1 is MGHDK and CDR2 is SYGVNS. CDR3 DNA: TGTGCCAGCAGTGGCCCTAGACAGGGATCGCGTCGCGATAATTCACCCCTCCAATTT. Its protein product is CASSGPRQGSRRDNSPLQF.

This clonotype was detected ten times or more. This rearrangement joins TRBV13 to TRBJ2-1, with 8 bases identical to TRBD2. V was clipped by 3 bases and J by 9 bases; unmatched bases: 19. CDR1 is PRHDT, CDR2 FYEKMQ, per germline (reference sequence). There are 18 residues in the CDR3. The CDR3, as DNA: TGTGCCAGCAGCTTTCTACTAGGAGCGGGGGCTCTCCGGAGTGAGCAGTTCTTC. As protein: CASSFLLGAGALRSEQFF. Based on the CDR3 plus reference TRBV13 and TRBJ2-1, the full variable domain is AAGVIQSPRHLIKEKRETATLKCYPIPRHDTVYWYQQGPGQDPQFLISFYEKMQSDKGSIPDRFSAQQFSDYHSELNMSSLELGDSALYFCASSFLLGAGALRSEQFFGPGTRLTVL.